There are many counts of the clone carrying this T cell receptor beta chain. Its antigen remains unidentified. These data come from a study of T-cell reconstitution after alpha-beta-depleted transplantation in children. Study outcomes and limitations: Recipient T cells and thymic progenitors that survived gave rise to the high TCRbeta diversity observed at day 60 in some patients. Once a year had passed after transplant, T-cell counts and diversity came mostly from newly produced T cells. About two months after transplant, alpha-beta T cells reportedly came from several hundred expanded graft clones.

The V and J ends lost 2 bases and 7 bases, in that order; junction bases with no gene match: 12. The CDR3 runs to 16 residues. Germline values: CDR1 SGHTA, CDR2 FQGNSA. The authors prepared the TCRbeta library with unique molecular identifiers. A single record per CDR3 protein comes from TCRdb applying MiXCR to the PCR reads. The sample holds around 52,000 distinct CDR3 sequences, over 4.5% seen once. Specimen: PBMCs, mostly from graft donor cells, collected 60 days after TCRalphabeta/CD19-depleted stem cell transplant. The rearrangement links TRBV7-2 to TRBJ2-3; 7 bases fit TRBD2. This clonotype originated in a female patient aged 2 to 10 who had a stem cell transplant for aplastic anemia, so the T cells may come from the graft donor. CDR3 nucleotide sequence: TGTGCCAGCAGCTTAAAAAGTAGAGGGAGCGGGAATACGCAGTATTTT. Translating it yields CASSLKSRGSGNTQYF.